This TCR beta chain was identified in a study of blood T cell repertoires in COVID-19. Study-level information: The samples span acute and convalescent COVID-19 from the United States, Italy and Spain. From T cells, B-cell-depleted T cells, or PBMCs came the material, which was cDNA or gDNA.

In Seattle, patients joined the study during active infection and were tracked longitudinally. How the authors handled the data: Reference gene primer amplification gave nucleated cell count estimates. The assay was immunoSEQ multiplex PCR, and TCRdb's table has in-frame clones only and misses some. V and J calls and clone size are those listed in that table; D and trimming were worked out from the DNA. Among 100,000 to 150,000 clones listed, approximately 85% were seen once. CDR3 length: 13 amino acids. V trimming: 1 base; J trimming: 8 bases; junction bases outside the gene matches: 3. Germline values: CDR1 LGHDT, CDR2 YNNKEL (reference sequence).

This chain joins TRBV3-1 (or the pseudogene TRBV3-2) and TRBJ1-2, with 8 bases identical to TRBD1. Material: peripheral blood. This receptor was taken from a woman older than 75 with COVID-19, enrolled during active disease. The CDR3 DNA sequence: TGTGCCAGCAGCCAAGGGGCAGGGGGCGGCTACACCTTC. Protein: CASSQGAGGGYTF.